Shown below are 11 T cell receptor beta chains from a single sample sequenced in a study of graft-versus-host responses after intestinal transplantation. The antigens these receptors bind are not known. The protocol was immunoSEQ multiplex PCR, while the TCRdb copy is restricted to in-frame clones and leaves out a portion. The repertoire has about 90,000 clones, roughly 90% of them found once; the top ten carry roughly 0.3%. The source was unstimulated CD4+ T cells sorted from spleen or lymph node cells, collected before transplant. These TCRs come from a human donor who was the organ donor for an intestinal transplant.

J is TRBJ2-1 and V is TRBV11-2; 7 bases fit TRBD1. The CDR3 has 15 amino acids. J lost 3 bases, V lost 2 bases, and 4 bases had no gene match. Germline V gives CDR1 SGHAT, CDR2 FQNNGV. CDR3 nucleotide sequence: TGTGCCAGCAGCTTAACCGGGACAGACTACAATGAGCAGTTCTTC. Its protein is CASSLTGTDYNEQFF.

Only one count was recorded for this clone. CDR3 region: CASSFTGYTEAFF. DNA of the CDR3: TGCGCCAGCAGCTTTACAGGCTACACTGAAGCTTTCTTT. The chain joins TRBV5-1 to TRBJ1-1, with D perhaps TRBD1 (5 bases). V was shortened by 2 bases and J by 3 bases, with 8 bases between the two germline ends. Looked up from germline, CDR1 is SGHRS and CDR2 is YFSETQ. The CDR3 contains 13 residues. The full variable domain, with the rest looked up from reference TRBV5-1 and TRBJ1-1, is KAGVTQTPRYLIKTRGQQVTLSCSPISGHRSVSWYQQTPGQGLQFLFEYFSETQRNKGNFPGRFSGRQFSNSRSEMNVSTLELGDSALYLCASSFTGYTEAFFGQGTRLTVV.

V gene TRBV11-2 combines with J gene TRBJ2-7, with D maybe TRBD1 (5 bases). V was cut by 1 base and J by 0 bases, with 7 bases left in between. The CDR3 extends over 14 amino acids. Germline CDR1 reads SGHAT; CDR2 reads FQNNGV. CDR3: CASSLVRVSYEQYF. The CDR3, as DNA: TGTGCCAGCAGCTTAGTCAGGGTCTCCTACGAGCAGTACTTC.

V usage is TRBV5-4 and J usage is TRBJ1-1; D is undetermined. Germline values: CDR1 SGHNT, CDR2 YYREEE (reference sequence). This CDR3 has 13 amino acids. With 2 bases removed from V and 3 bases from J, the gap between germline ends came to 8 bases. This CDR3 reads CASSFPRDTEAFF. The DNA for the CDR3 is TGTGCCAGCAGCTTTCCACGGGACACTGAAGCTTTCTTT.

This clone was detected once. The chain uses TRBV2 and TRBJ2-1, with 9 bases that match TRBD1. CDR1 is SNHLY, CDR2 FYNNEI, per germline. J gave up 5 bases and V 5 bases, and 7 bases lay outside the gene matches. The CDR3 consists of 15 residues. The DNA for the CDR3 is TGTGCCAGCAGTCCGGACAGGGGCGAAAACAATGAGCAGTTCTTC. Encoded protein: CASSPDRGENNEQFF.

Only one count was recorded for this clone. The V and J genes are TRBV11-2 and TRBJ2-1; 9 bases fit TRBD2. In germline, CDR1 is SGHAT, CDR2 FQNNGV. V shed 5 bases and J 1 base; nucleotides not matched to a gene: 9. The CDR3 is made up of 17 amino acids. The CDR3 DNA follows: TGTGCCAGCAGCCAAATTAGCGGGAGTTCTTCCTACAATGAGCAGTTCTTC. Amino acid sequence: CASSQISGSSSYNEQFF. The whole variable domain, filled in from reference TRBV11-2 and TRBJ2-1, reads EAGVAQSPRYKIIEKRQSVAFWCNPISGHATLYWYQQILGQGPKLLIQFQNNGVVDDSQLPKDRFSAERLKGVDSTLKIQPAKLEDSAVYLCASSQISGSSSYNEQFFGPGTRLTVL.

This clone was recorded a few times. The CDR3 protein is CAISSFSSGRGADTQYF. CDR3 DNA sequence: TGTGCCATCAGCAGTTTTTCTAGCGGGAGGGGGGCAGATACGCAGTATTTT. The rearrangement links TRBV10-3 to TRBJ2-3; 12 nucleotides match TRBD2. The CDR3 spans 17 residues. The V segment lost 6 bases and the J segment 4 bases; nucleotides outside the gene matches: 11. CDR1 and CDR2 from the germline V gene are ENHRY and SYGVKD.

The chain couples TRBV28 to TRBJ2-1, with D perhaps matching TRBD2 (5 bases). The V gene lost 5 bases and the J gene lost 2 bases, with 13 bases spanning the gap. Germline values: CDR1 MDHEN, CDR2 SYDVKM. The CDR3 consists of 15 residues. The CDR3 spells CASSASGMAYNEQFF. The CDR3 DNA follows: TGTGCCAGCAGTGCCTCCGGGATGGCCTACAATGAGCAGTTCTTC.

The chain employs TRBV9 and TRBJ2-3; the match to TRBD2 covers 11 bases. The CDR3 totals 15 residues. The V and J ends lost 4 bases and 4 bases, in that order; junction bases with no gene match: 5. Germline V CDR1 and CDR2: SGDLS, YYNGEE. The CDR3 DNA is TGTGCCAGCAGCTTAATAGCGGGGGGGCCAGATACGCAGTATTTT. Protein sequence: CASSLIAGGPDTQYF.

In regard to this clone: An end of the junction does not agree with germline; a read error may underlie this. The chain employs TRBV7-7 and TRBJ2-7; the match to TRBD1 covers 9 bases. The CDR3 has 16 residues. Germline V gives CDR1 SSHAT, CDR2 FNYEAQ (reference sequence). CDR3 amino acids: CASSHGPGQGSNEQYF. DNA of the CDR3: TGTGCTAGCAGCCATGGACCGGGACAGGGCTCCAACGAGCAGTACTTC. Supplemented by reference TRBV7-7 and TRBJ2-7, the full variable domain reads GAGVSQSPRYKVTKRGQDVTLRCDPISSHATLYWYQQALGQGPEFLTYFNYEAQPDKSGLPSDRFSAERPEGSISTLTIQRTEQRDSAMYRCASSHGPGQGSNEQYFGPGTRLTVT.

V is TRBV4-3 and J is TRBJ2-3, with a tentative D call TRBD2 (6 bases). The V gene's germline CDR1 is LGHNA and CDR2 YSLEER. Trimming left V 1 base short and J 10 bases short, with 15 bases between. This CDR3 contains 14 residues. CDR3 sequence: CASSQARGRSSQYF. For the CDR3, the DNA is TGCGCCAGCAGCCAAGCCCGGGGGAGATCATCGCAGTATTTT.